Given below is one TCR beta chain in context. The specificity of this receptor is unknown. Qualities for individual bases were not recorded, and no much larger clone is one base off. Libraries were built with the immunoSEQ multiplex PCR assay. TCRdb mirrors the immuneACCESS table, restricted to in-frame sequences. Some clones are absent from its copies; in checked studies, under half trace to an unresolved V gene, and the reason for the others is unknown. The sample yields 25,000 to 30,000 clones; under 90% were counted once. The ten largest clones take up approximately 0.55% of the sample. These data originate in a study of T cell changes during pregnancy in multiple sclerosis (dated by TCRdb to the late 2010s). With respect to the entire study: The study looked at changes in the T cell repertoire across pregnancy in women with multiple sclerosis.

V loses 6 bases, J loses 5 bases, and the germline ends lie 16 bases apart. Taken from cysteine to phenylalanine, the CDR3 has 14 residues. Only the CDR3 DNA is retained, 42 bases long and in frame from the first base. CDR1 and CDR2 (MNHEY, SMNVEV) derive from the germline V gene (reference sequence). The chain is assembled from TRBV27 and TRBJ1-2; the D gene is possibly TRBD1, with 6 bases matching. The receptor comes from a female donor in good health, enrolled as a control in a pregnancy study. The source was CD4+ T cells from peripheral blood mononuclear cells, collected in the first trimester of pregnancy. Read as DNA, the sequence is TGTGCCAGCAGACCCCACAGGGAATCTTATGGCTACACCTTC. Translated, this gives CASRPHRESYGYTF.